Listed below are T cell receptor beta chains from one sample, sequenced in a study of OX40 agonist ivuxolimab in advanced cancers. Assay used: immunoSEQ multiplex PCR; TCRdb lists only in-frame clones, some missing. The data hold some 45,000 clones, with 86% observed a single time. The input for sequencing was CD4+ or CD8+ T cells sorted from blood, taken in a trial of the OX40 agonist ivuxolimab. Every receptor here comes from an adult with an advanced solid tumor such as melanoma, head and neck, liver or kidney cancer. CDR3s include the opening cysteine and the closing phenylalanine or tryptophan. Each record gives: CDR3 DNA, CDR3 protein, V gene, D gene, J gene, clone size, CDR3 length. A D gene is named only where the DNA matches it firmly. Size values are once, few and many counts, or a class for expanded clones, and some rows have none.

DNA: TGTGCCAGCAGCCAAGAGGTAGCGGGGGGGCGGGAGACCCAGTACTTC
CDR3: CASSQEVAGGRETQYF
V: TRBV4-2
D: TRBD2
J: TRBJ2-5
size: .
length: 16

DNA: TGTGCCAGCAGAGCGCAATTCGGGACAGGGACCTATCAGCCCCAGCATTTT
CDR3: CASRAQFGTGTYQPQHF
V: TRBV2
D: TRBD1
J: TRBJ1-5
size: .
length: 17

DNA: TGTGCCAGCAGCTTCCAGGGGGATACGCAGTATTTT
CDR3: CASSFQGDTQYF
V: TRBV5-6
D: .
J: TRBJ2-3
size: .
length: 12

DNA: TGTGCCAGCAGCTTGGGGCAGACCTACGATGGCTACACCTTC
CDR3: CASSLGQTYDGYTF
V: TRBV5-6
D: .
J: TRBJ1-2
size: .
length: 14

DNA: TGCGCCAGCAACCAGGCCGTTGGGGGCGGCGCTTTCTTT
CDR3: CASNQAVGGGAFF
V: TRBV4-1
D: .
J: TRBJ1-1
size: .
length: 13

DNA: TGTGCCAGCAGGATAGGGAATGAGCAGTTCTTC
CDR3: CASRIGNEQFF
V: TRBV6-1
D: .
J: TRBJ2-1
size: .
length: 11

DNA: TGTGCCAGCAGTTTCGGGGGAGTCATGAACACTGAAGCTTTCTTT
CDR3: CASSFGGVMNTEAFF
V: TRBV28
D: .
J: TRBJ1-1
size: .
length: 15

DNA: TGTGCCAGCAGGCGGGACGACCTCTATGGCTACACCTTC
CDR3: CASRRDDLYGYTF
V: TRBV6-5
D: .
J: TRBJ1-2
size: .
length: 13

DNA: TGTGCCAGCAGCCCGACAGGGTGGGATCAGCCCCAGCATTTT
CDR3: CASSPTGWDQPQHF
V: TRBV7-2
D: TRBD1
J: TRBJ1-5
size: .
length: 14

DNA: TGCGCCAGCAGCCAAGAGTTACAGGGGAGACAGTTCTTC
CDR3: CASSQELQGRQFF
V: TRBV4-1
D: TRBD1
J: TRBJ2-1
size: once
length: 13

DNA: TGTGCCAGTAGTATTTACAATGAGCAGTTCTTC
CDR3: CASSIYNEQFF
V: TRBV19
D: .
J: TRBJ2-1
size: .
length: 11

DNA: TGTGCCAGCAGCTTAGGCACTCAGCCCCAGCATTTT
CDR3: CASSLGTQPQHF
V: TRBV7-9
D: .
J: TRBJ1-5
size: .
length: 12

DNA: TGTGCCAGCAGGATGACAGGGGGTGAAGAAGCTTTCTTT
CDR3: CASRMTGGEEAFF
V: TRBV11-2
D: TRBD1
J: TRBJ1-1
size: .
length: 13

DNA: TGTGCCAGCAGTCCCCATAGCGGGAGGGGTTACAATGAGCAGTTCTTC
CDR3: CASSPHSGRGYNEQFF
V: TRBV27
D: TRBD2
J: TRBJ2-1
size: .
length: 16

DNA: TGCGCCAGCAGTCCCGGCGGAGTAGGGGCTGGAAGCTACACAGATACGCAGTATTTT
CDR3: CASSPGGVGAGSYTDTQYF
V: TRBV5-1
D: .
J: TRBJ2-3
size: .
length: 19

DNA: TGTGCCAGCACCTCGGGGACACAGGGCCTAAATATGTTTGGCTACACCTTC
CDR3: CASTSGTQGLNMFGYTF
V: TRBV27
D: .
J: TRBJ1-2
size: .
length: 17

DNA: TGTGCCAGCAGTTATTCCCCAAATGAGCAGTTCTTC
CDR3: CASSYSPNEQFF
V: TRBV27
D: .
J: TRBJ2-1
size: .
length: 12

DNA: TGTGCCAGCAGCGCCCTCCTGACAGGGATCTCTGAAGCTTTCTTT
CDR3: CASSALLTGISEAFF
V: TRBV9
D: TRBD1
J: TRBJ1-1
size: .
length: 15

DNA: TGTGCCACCAGCAGAGGGGGCTCTATCACTGAAGCTTTCTTT
CDR3: CATSRGGSITEAFF
V: TRBV15
D: .
J: TRBJ1-1
size: .
length: 14

DNA: TGTGCCAGCAAAGGGTTTGGCGGGCAACGGGACGAGAGAGCCTTTAACACCGGGGAGCTGTTTTTT
CDR3: CASKGFGGQRDERAFNTGELFF
V: TRBV2
D: .
J: TRBJ2-2
size: once
length: 22

DNA: TGTGCCAGCAGCGCCCTGACAGGAAGCGGCACTGAAGCTTTCTTT
CDR3: CASSALTGSGTEAFF
V: TRBV7-9
D: .
J: TRBJ1-1
size: .
length: 15

DNA: TGTGCCAGCAGTCCTATGACAGACCGGGACCAACATTTT
CDR3: CASSPMTDRDQHF
V: TRBV27
D: .
J: TRBJ1-5
size: .
length: 13

DNA: TGTGCCAGTAGTATCTCCCCAGCGGGGAATCAGCCCCAGCATTTT
CDR3: CASSISPAGNQPQHF
V: TRBV19
D: .
J: TRBJ1-5
size: .
length: 15

DNA: TGTGCCAGTAGTACGTTCGGGGGCCGGGGAGATCAGCCCCAGCATTTT
CDR3: CASSTFGGRGDQPQHF
V: TRBV19
D: .
J: TRBJ1-5
size: .
length: 16

DNA: TGCAGCGTCAATGGACTAGATACGCAGTATTTT
CDR3: CSVNGLDTQYF
V: TRBV29-1
D: .
J: TRBJ2-3
size: .
length: 11

DNA: TGTGCCAGCAGCCCAACTAGCGGGAGGGCGAATGAGCAGTTCTTC
CDR3: CASSPTSGRANEQFF
V: TRBV5-4
D: TRBD2
J: TRBJ2-1
size: .
length: 15

DNA: TGTGCCAGCAGCCCTCGCGAAAGACGGGGAGAGACCCAGTACTTC
CDR3: CASSPRERRGETQYF
V: TRBV2
D: .
J: TRBJ2-5
size: .
length: 15

DNA: TGCGCCAGCAGTGGTAGTGAAGCTTTCTTT
CDR3: CASSGSEAFF
V: TRBV10-2
D: .
J: TRBJ1-1
size: .
length: 10

DNA: TGCGCCAGCAGCCAAGAAGTATGGGTCAATGAGCAGTTCTTC
CDR3: CASSQEVWVNEQFF
V: TRBV4-1
D: .
J: TRBJ2-1
size: .
length: 14

DNA: TGTGCCTGGAGTGTACGACCGGGGGAGCGTATTTCCTACGAGCAGTACTTC
CDR3: CAWSVRPGERISYEQYF
V: TRBV30
D: .
J: TRBJ2-7
size: .
length: 17

DNA: TGCGCCAGCAGCTTGCCGGGACAGCCCTATGGCTACACCTTC
CDR3: CASSLPGQPYGYTF
V: TRBV5-1
D: TRBD1
J: TRBJ1-2
size: .
length: 14

DNA: TGTGCCAGCAGTGAACTGCCTGGCGGGAGGGCAGATACGCAGTATTTT
CDR3: CASSELPGGRADTQYF
V: TRBV6-1
D: TRBD2
J: TRBJ2-3
size: .
length: 16

DNA: TGCGCCAGCAGTGAGTTGGGACCGGGCGATAATTCACCCCTCCACTTT
CDR3: CASSELGPGDNSPLHF
V: TRBV10-1
D: .
J: TRBJ1-6
size: .
length: 16

DNA: TGTGCCAGCAGTTTAGCAGGTCCCGGGGAGCTGTTTTTT
CDR3: CASSLAGPGELFF
V: TRBV27
D: .
J: TRBJ2-2
size: .
length: 13

DNA: TGTGCTAGTGGTTTCGACAGGGCCGGTGGGTCTGAAGCTTTCTTT
CDR3: CASGFDRAGGSEAFF
V: TRBV12-5
D: TRBD1
J: TRBJ1-1
size: .
length: 15

DNA: TGTGCCAGCAGCTTAGCGGGATGGGGGAGGGGAGCGGACACTGAAGCTTTCTTT
CDR3: CASSLAGWGRGADTEAFF
V: TRBV7-8
D: .
J: TRBJ1-1
size: .
length: 18

DNA: TGTGCCAGCAGCTTGGGGGACAGCTATGGCTACACCTTC
CDR3: CASSLGDSYGYTF
V: TRBV5-5
D: TRBD1
J: TRBJ1-2
size: .
length: 13

DNA: TGTGCCAGCAGTTTCAGGGGCCCGAACACTGAAGCTTTCTTT
CDR3: CASSFRGPNTEAFF
V: TRBV27
D: .
J: TRBJ1-1
size: .
length: 14